The clone carrying this T cell receptor (beta chain) was seen only a few times. The CDR3 covers 15 residues. The germline CDR1 and CDR2 sequences are LGHNA and YSLEER. Trimming shortened V by 2 bases and J by 5 bases, and 16 bases separated the two germline ends. This entry is derived from a study of beta chain features in type 1 diabetes. Since all of the isolated RNA was reverse transcribed, expressed TCRB transcripts were what got sequenced. TCRdb's table, derived via immunoSEQ multiplex PCR, lists solely in-frame clones and lacks some. The sample contains around 330,000 clones, 9.5% to 11% of which appear only once.

Material for sequencing was naive CD4+ T cells from blood. The chain carries TRBV4-3 and TRBJ2-7; D gene unclear. The sequence derives from a woman aged 25 to 39 in good health. The CDR3 region is CASSQNWPGPDEQYF. Here the CDR3 DNA reads TGCGCCAGCAGCCAAAATTGGCCAGGCCCAGACGAGCAGTACTTC.